Sequencing of this T cell receptor beta chain was carried out in a study of cytomegalovirus exposure and HLA in healthy donors. Notes on the study in general: A few chains linked to CMV were shown in vitro to be specific for CMV antigens. The listing of fewer than 200 TCR beta chains classed them as cytomegalovirus-associated.

Among the roughly 120 subjects of the validation cohort, separate from the roughly 650-subject first cohort, were the donors. Data came from immunoSEQ multiplex PCR; TCRdb stores just in-frame clones and leaves some out. Of more than 90,000 clones in the sample, 86% are singletons; the top ten hold over 4%. Concerning this clone: The target antigen is unknown.

Specimen: PBMCs. This receptor was taken from a man younger than 35 in good health and CMV-seronegative.

CDR3: CASSESLPGLNNEQFF. The CDR3 region has the DNA TGTGCCAGCAGTGAAAGTCTGCCGGGACTCAACAATGAGCAGTTCTTC. V and J are TRBV6-1 and TRBJ2-1; D perhaps matches TRBD2 (6 bases). The CDR3 has 16 residues. CDR1 and CDR2 (germline): MNHNS, SASEGT. Trimming stripped 2 bases from V and 5 bases from J, with 16 bases between.